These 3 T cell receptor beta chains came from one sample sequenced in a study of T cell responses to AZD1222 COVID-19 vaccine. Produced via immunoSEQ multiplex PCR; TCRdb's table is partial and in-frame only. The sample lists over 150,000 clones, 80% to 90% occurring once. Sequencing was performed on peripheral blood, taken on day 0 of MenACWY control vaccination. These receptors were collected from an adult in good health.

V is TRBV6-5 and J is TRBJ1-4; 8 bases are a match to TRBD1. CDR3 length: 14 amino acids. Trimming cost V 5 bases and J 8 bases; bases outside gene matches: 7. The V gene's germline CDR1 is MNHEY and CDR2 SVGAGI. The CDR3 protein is CASSQDRVSEKLFF. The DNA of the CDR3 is TGTGCCAGCAGTCAGGACAGGGTTAGCGAAAAACTGTTTTTT.

The CDR3 bases are TGTGCCAGCAGGGGTGGAGGCACCATATATTTT. Its translation is CASRGGGTIYF. The V gene is TRBV3-1 (or the pseudogene TRBV3-2), the J gene TRBJ1-3; D not resolved. The V and J ends lost 6 bases and 9 bases respectively, with 9 bases between them. CDR1 is LGHDT and CDR2 is YNNKEL in the germline V gene (reference sequence). CDR3 length: 11 amino acids.

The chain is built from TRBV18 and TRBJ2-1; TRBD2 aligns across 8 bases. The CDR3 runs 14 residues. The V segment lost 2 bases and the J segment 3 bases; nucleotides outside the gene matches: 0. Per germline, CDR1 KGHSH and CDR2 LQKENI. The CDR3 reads CASSPTSGYNEQFF. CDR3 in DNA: TGTGCCAGCTCACCAACTAGCGGCTACAATGAGCAGTTCTTC.